Below are 12 T cell receptor beta chains sequenced from a single sample in a study of cytomegalovirus exposure and HLA in healthy donors. 13 Jbeta primers and 60 Vbeta primers were used for the PCR. Produced via immunoSEQ multiplex PCR; TCRdb's table is partial and in-frame only. The sample yields 80,000 to 95,000 clones, roughly three quarters seen once. Sequencing was performed on PBMCs. The source is a woman aged 40 to 55 in good health and CMV-seropositive.

The chain links TRBV18 to TRBJ2-7, with a possible D match to TRBD1 (6 bases). The CDR3 runs 16 residues. The ends were cut back, 3 bases at V and 2 bases at J, with 17 bases in the middle. Germline CDR1 is KGHSH and CDR2 is LQKENI. The CDR3 reads CASSPNFRTVAYEQYF. The CDR3 DNA reads as TGTGCCAGCTCACCTAATTTTCGGACAGTCGCCTACGAGCAGTACTTC. Drawing the rest from reference TRBV18 and TRBJ2-7, the complete variable domain is NAGVMQNPRHLVRRRGQEARLRCSPMKGHSHVYWYRQLPEEGLKFMVYLQKENIIDESGMPKERFSAEFPKEGPSILRIQQVVRGDSAAYFCASSPNFRTVAYEQYFGPGTRLTVT.

This clone was seen only once. The V call is TRBV15, the J call TRBJ1-6, with a possible D match to TRBD1 (6 bases). Germline assignment: CDR1 LNHNV and CDR2 YYDKDF (reference sequence). Trimming shortened V by 7 bases and J by 5 bases, and 12 bases separated the two germline ends. This CDR3 region has 14 residues. The CDR3 DNA reads as TGTGCCACCACCGAGGGGGTAGATAATTCACCCCTCCACTTT. Translating gives CATTEGVDNSPLHF.

The chain uses TRBV18 and TRBJ2-2, with D uncertain. The germline CDR1 and CDR2 sequences are KGHSH and LQKENI. CDR3 length: 13 amino acids. V lost 6 bases and J lost 8, with 13 bases in between. This chain's CDR3 is CASSENTQGELFF. For the CDR3, the DNA is TGTGCCAGCTCCGAGAATACCCAAGGGGAGCTGTTTTTT.

The rearrangement joins TRBV4-2 to TRBJ1-3; no clear D gene. Germline assignment: CDR1 LGHNA and CDR2 YNFKEQ. The CDR3 sequence is 15 residues long. Trimming left V 4 bases short and J 0 bases short, with 10 bases between. The CDR3 reads CASSPTRHSGNTIYF. The DNA for the CDR3 is TGTGCCAGCAGCCCGACACGCCACTCTGGAAACACCATATATTTT.

The CDR3 DNA reads TGTGCCAGCAGCTGGAAGGGGGGGGGACCGAACACTGAAGCTTTCTTT. Protein sequence: CASSWKGGGPNTEAFF. The rearrangement links TRBV19 to TRBJ1-1, with D perhaps TRBD1 (6 bases). The V and J ends lost 9 bases and 1 base respectively, with 21 bases between them. CDR1 and CDR2 (germline): LNHDA, SQIVND (reference sequence). CDR3 size: 16 residues.

V and J are TRBV2 and TRBJ1-6, with a possible D match to TRBD1 (6 bases). Germline V gene sequence: CDR1 SNHLY, CDR2 FYNNEI. The CDR3 is 17 amino acids. The ends were cut back, 3 bases at V and 0 bases at J, with 12 bases in the middle. For the CDR3, the DNA is TGTGCCAGCAGTGAGGGACATCTGAGCTCCTATAATTCACCCCTCCACTTT. This codes for CASSEGHLSSYNSPLHF.

The V gene is TRBV27, the J gene TRBJ2-7; 9 bases agree with TRBD1. Germline values: CDR1 MNHEY, CDR2 SMNVEV (reference sequence). Unmatched junction bases numbered 12, after V lost 10 bases and J lost 5 bases. The CDR3 totals 14 residues. Written as DNA, the CDR3 is TGTGCCACTGGGCGAGGACAGGGGAGAAACGAGCAGTACTTC. Protein sequence: CATGRGQGRNEQYF.

This clone was counted a few times. The chain uses TRBV28 and TRBJ1-3; 8 bases fit TRBD1. J lost 1 base, V lost 3 bases, and 11 bases had no gene match. This CDR3 has 18 amino acids. Germline-derived CDR1 and CDR2 are MDHEN and SYDVKM. The CDR3 DNA is TGTGCCAGCAGTTTCTGGATCGACAGGGGAAGTTCTGGAAACACCATATATTTT. Translation gives CASSFWIDRGSSGNTIYF.

The chain links TRBV30 to TRBJ1-1, with unresolved D. There are 14 residues in the CDR3. The germline gives CDR1 GTSNPN, CDR2 SVGIG (reference sequence). Trimming removed 2 bases from V and 2 bases from J, with 12 bases in between. CDR3 nucleotide sequence: TGTGCCTGGAGTCGAGCCTCGGGAAACACTGAAGCTTTCTTT. Translating it yields CAWSRASGNTEAFF.

This clone was found a few times. The chain has TRBV5-1 and TRBJ1-1, with 9 bases lining up with TRBD1. Looked up from germline, CDR1 is SGHRS and CDR2 is YFSETQ. The CDR3 is 18 amino acids. The J segment lost 0 bases and the V segment lost 6 bases, leaving 15 bases of the junction unmatched. The CDR3 region has the DNA TGCGCCAGCACCTTTGGCAGCGGTTGGACAGGGGTGAACACTGAAGCTTTCTTT. Translating gives CASTFGSGWTGVNTEAFF.

The V and J genes are TRBV9 and TRBJ2-2; D is undetermined. The V gene's germline CDR1 is SGDLS and CDR2 YYNGEE. V lost 5 bases and J lost 1, with 6 bases in between. There are 13 residues in the CDR3. The CDR3 loop reads CASRAGNTGELFF. The CDR3 DNA reads as TGTGCCAGCAGGGCAGGGAACACCGGGGAGCTGTTTTTT.

This chain joins TRBV15 and TRBJ2-7; a possible D gene is TRBD1 (5 bases). The V gene lost 0 bases and the J gene lost 2 bases, with 8 bases spanning the gap. The CDR3 covers 14 residues. Germline values: CDR1 LNHNV, CDR2 YYDKDF (reference sequence). CDR3: CATSRDLGAYEQYF. In DNA form, the CDR3 reads TGTGCCACCAGCAGAGATCTAGGGGCCTACGAGCAGTACTTC.